This TCR beta chain was sequenced in a study of control samples from healthy donors and cancer patients. Repertoires were generated with immunoSEQ multiplex PCR, while TCRdb's copy carries only in-frame clones and drops some. The table records approximately 49,000 clones, roughly 90% of them present only once. V gave up 3 bases and J gave up 0 bases, with 9 bases separating them. Germline loops: CDR1 KGHSH, CDR2 LQKENI. The CDR3 runs to 16 residues. The clonotype originates from a middle-aged man with colorectal cancer. The V call is TRBV18, the J call TRBJ1-6; D is ambiguous. The sequencing input was PBMCs. The CDR3 here is CASSPRADSYNSPLHF. CDR3 nucleotides: TGTGCCAGCTCACCCCGGGCTGACTCCTATAATTCACCCCTCCACTTT.